The entry below gives a single T cell receptor beta chain sequence along with its context. This sample was included in a study of CDR3 diversity in severe acne. TCRdb fed the PCR reads into MiXCR, producing one record per CDR3 protein. This sample has roughly 81,000 distinct CDR3 sequences, with 45% to 55% found just once. Source material: blood. This receptor was taken from a male donor in good health, serving as a control.

In nucleotides, the CDR3 is TGTGCCAGCAGCGTCGGGACACCCTCTGGAAACACCATATATTTT. This codes for CASSVGTPSGNTIYF. The V and J genes are TRBV5-4 and TRBJ1-3, with D possibly TRBD1 on 6 matching bases. CDR3 length: 15 amino acids. Germline values: CDR1 SGHNT, CDR2 YYREEE (reference sequence). V shed 4 bases and J shed 0 bases, with 11 bases lying between them. Combining the CDR3 with reference TRBV5-4 and TRBJ1-3 gives the whole variable domain ETGVTQSPTHLIKTRGQQVTLRCSSQSGHNTVSWYQQALGQGPQFIFQYYREEENGRGNFPPRFSGLQFPNYSSELNVNALELDDSALYLCASSVGTPSGNTIYFGEGSWLTVV.